Listed below are T cell receptor beta chains from one sample, sequenced in a study of glioma-infiltrating T cells after dendritic cell vaccination. The assay was immunoSEQ multiplex PCR, and TCRdb's table has in-frame clones only and misses some. The sample carries 60,000 or so clones, about 89% recorded once. The material sequenced was blood, taken after dendritic cell vaccination. Every receptor here comes from a human donor with glioblastoma. Each CDR3 is given with its conserved first and last residue. A D gene is named only where the DNA matches it firmly. Only some rows state a clone size, as once, few, many or a class for expanded clones.

NA	TRBD2	TRBV5-6	TRBJ2-3	TGTGCCAGCAGCCGGACTAGCGGGGGCCACCGGGGCACAGATACGCAGTATTTT	CASSRTSGGHRGTDTQYF
NA	TRBD1	TRBV9	TRBJ2-2	TGTGCCAGCGAACCCCGGGACAGGGGGCCCTACACCGGGGAGCTGTTTTTT	CASEPRDRGPYTGELFF
NA	TRBD2	TRBV5-1	TRBJ2-1	TGCGCCAGCAGCTTGGTAGCGGGCCCCTACAATGAGCAGTTCTTC	CASSLVAGPYNEQFF
NA	NA	TRBV7-8	TRBJ1-2	TGTGCCAGCAGCCACCCGACAGAATCAGCGGGTTATGGCTACACCTTC	CASSHPTESAGYGYTF
NA	NA	TRBV7-2	TRBJ2-7	TGTGCCAGCAGAGGGGGGGCCTACGAGCAGTACTTC	CASRGGAYEQYF
once	TRBD1	TRBV6-5	TRBJ1-2	TGTGCCAGCAGGCAAGGGACAGCAAGTAACTATGGCTACACCTTC	CASRQGTASNYGYTF
NA	NA	TRBV4-3	TRBJ1-4	TGCGCCAGCAGCAGAGGGGGGGTGTACGAAAAACTGTTTTTT	CASSRGGVYEKLFF
NA	NA	TRBV30	TRBJ1-1	TGTGCCTGGTCGCGGGGCACTGAAGCTTTCTTT	CAWSRGTEAFF
few	NA	TRBV19	TRBJ1-2	TGTGCCAGTACACCAGGGCTCGGTGGCTACACCTTC	CASTPGLGGYTF
NA	TRBD1	TRBV10-1	TRBJ2-2	TGCGCCAGCAGCCGAGGACAGGGCCCGAACACCGGGGAGCTGTTTTTT	CASSRGQGPNTGELFF
NA	NA	TRBV5-1	TRBJ2-7	TGCGCCAGCAGCTTGACAGGGCTTATCCACGAGCAGTACTTC	CASSLTGLIHEQYF
NA	NA	TRBV10-3	TRBJ2-7	TGTGCCATCAGACCTTCACTAGGAGCGAGCTCCTACGAGCAGTACTTC	CAIRPSLGASSYEQYF
NA	TRBD2	TRBV7-2	TRBJ2-7	TGTGCCAGCACCCCCCCCGAAGCGGGGGGGCGACGGCAGTACTTC	CASTPPEAGGRRQYF
NA	NA	TRBV11-3	TRBJ2-7	TGTGCCAGCAGCTTCTTTCCCCAGGGTGTCTCCGAGCAGTACTTC	CASSFFPQGVSEQYF
few	TRBD2	TRBV7-8	TRBJ2-3	TGTGCCAGCAGCTTAGCTAGCGGGAGGCTTACAGATACGCAGTATTTT	CASSLASGRLTDTQYF
few	TRBD1	TRBV4-3	TRBJ2-6	TGCGCCAGCAGCTTCCAGGGGGAATTAACCTACTCTGGGGCCAACGTCCTGACTTTC	CASSFQGELTYSGANVLTF
NA	NA	TRBV10-2	TRBJ1-2	TGCGCCAGCAGTGAGTCAGCAAACCTTGGCTACACCTTC	CASSESANLGYTF
NA	NA	TRBV18	TRBJ2-7	TGTGCCAGCTCACCACCCCTACAGGGTAGCTACGAGCAGTACTTC	CASSPPLQGSYEQYF
few	NA	TRBV30	TRBJ2-3	TGTGCCTGGAGTGTACGCGGTAGCACAGATACGCAGTATTTT	CAWSVRGSTDTQYF
NA	TRBD2	TRBV7-9	TRBJ2-5	TGTGCCAGCAGCTTAGGGGCTAGCGGGAACCAAGAGACCCAGTACTTC	CASSLGASGNQETQYF
NA	NA	TRBV6-5	TRBJ2-1	TGTGCCAGCAACCCCGGGGGAGAAATTATTCAGTTCTTC	CASNPGGEIIQFF
NA	NA	TRBV6-4	TRBJ2-1	TGTGCCAGCAGCGAGGACTGGACGGTCTACAATGAGCAGTTCTTC	CASSEDWTVYNEQFF
NA	TRBD1	TRBV27	TRBJ1-6	TGTGCCAGCAGTTCAGACAGGGTACTCAGTTCACCCCTCCACTTT	CASSSDRVLSSPLHF
NA	NA	TRBV5-6	TRBJ2-7	TGTGCCAGCAGCTTGGACCGAATCCTACCCTACGAGCAGTACTTC	CASSLDRILPYEQYF
NA	NA	TRBV7-6	TRBJ1-1	TGTGCCAGCAGCTTGAGCAGGGGGAACACTGAAGCTTTCTTT	CASSLSRGNTEAFF
few	TRBD1	TRBV10-3	TRBJ1-1	TGTGCCATCAGCAAGACAGGGGCTGAAGCTTTCTTT	CAISKTGAEAFF
few	TRBD1	TRBV10-2	TRBJ1-1	TGCGCCAGCAGTGACGAACAGGGGGGTACTGAAGCTTTCTTT	CASSDEQGGTEAFF
NA	TRBD1	TRBV5-1	TRBJ1-2	TGCGCCAGCAGCTCCGGACAGGGTTTTGGCTACACCTTC	CASSSGQGFGYTF
NA	NA	TRBV27	TRBJ2-7	TGTGCCAGCAGTCCGGGATCGATCGCCTACGAGCAGTACTTC	CASSPGSIAYEQYF
NA	NA	TRBV27	TRBJ2-7	TGTGCCAGCAGTTTGGGTCAGGGTTACTCCTACGAGCAGTACTTC	CASSLGQGYSYEQYF
NA	NA	TRBV7-9	TRBJ1-1	TGTGCCAGCAGCTTAGAATTTGATAGCGCAGCCGGGGACACTGAAGCTTTCTTT	CASSLEFDSAAGDTEAFF
NA	TRBD2	TRBV4-3	TRBJ2-7	TGCGCCAGCAGCCAAGGAACCGGGACTAGCGGGAGAACTATTTACGAGCAGTACTTC	CASSQGTGTSGRTIYEQYF
NA	NA	TRBV29-1	TRBJ2-7	TGCAGCGTTACCCGGACAGTTAGCGTCAACAACGAGCAGTACTTC	CSVTRTVSVNNEQYF
NA	NA	TRBV7-2	TRBJ2-5	TGTGCCAGCAGCTTAGGTGGACAGATAGAGACCCAGTACTTC	CASSLGGQIETQYF
NA	TRBD1	TRBV5-5	TRBJ1-2	TGTGCCAGCAGCTCCCGGGGACAGGGATCAAACGACTATGGCTACACCTTC	CASSSRGQGSNDYGYTF
NA	TRBD2	TRBV4-2	TRBJ2-1	TGTGCCAGCAGCCAAGGCGGGGGGCGCACTGAGCAGTTCTTC	CASSQGGGRTEQFF
once	TRBD2	TRBV27	TRBJ2-3	TGTGCCAGCAGTTTAGGTGCGGGGGGGGGTAGAGCAGATACGCAGTATTTT	CASSLGAGGGRADTQYF
NA	NA	TRBV18	TRBJ2-5	TGTGCCAGCTCACCGGACAGTTTCGTCCAAGAGACCCAGTACTTC	CASSPDSFVQETQYF
NA	NA	TRBV9	TRBJ2-3	TGTGCCAGCAGCGCTGGGGCAGGTCGGGGGGATACGCAGTATTTT	CASSAGAGRGDTQYF
NA	NA	TRBV5-5	TRBJ1-5	TGTGCCAGCAGCCCTTCGACGGGTAGCAATCAGCCCCAGCATTTT	CASSPSTGSNQPQHF
few	TRBD2	TRBV11-2	TRBJ2-5	TGTGCCAGCAGCTTAGAATCTAGCGGAACGGGGACCCAGTACTTC	CASSLESSGTGTQYF
NA	TRBD1	TRBV5-4	TRBJ2-2	TGTGCCAGCAGCGGCAAGACAGGGATCGTGACCGGGGAGCTGTTTTTT	CASSGKTGIVTGELFF
NA	TRBD2	TRBV18	TRBJ2-1	TGTGCCAGCCCCGGTAGGGGTAGCGGGATCTACAATGAGCAGTTCTTC	CASPGRGSGIYNEQFF
NA	TRBD2	TRBV4-3	TRBJ2-7	TGCGCCAGCAGCCAAGTCGGCGGGAGGGCCGGGGAGCAGTACTTC	CASSQVGGRAGEQYF
NA	NA	TRBV6-1	TRBJ1-3	TGTGCCAGCAGTGACAGGGTCGGAAACACCATATATTTT	CASSDRVGNTIYF
NA	TRBD2	TRBV30	TRBJ2-1	TGTGCCTGGAGCGAGCTGGCGGGGGGGGTTGAGCAGTTCTTC	CAWSELAGGVEQFF
NA	NA	TRBV25-1	TRBJ1-2	TGTGCCAGCAGTGGTAGGCCGGGTCGGGAAGGCTACACCTTC	CASSGRPGREGYTF
NA	NA	TRBV2	TRBJ2-6	TGTGCCAGCGAACCGGAGAAGTTGCTGGCCAACGTCCTGACTTTC	CASEPEKLLANVLTF
NA	TRBD1	TRBV18	TRBJ1-5	TGTGCCAGCTCGGCCGGGACAGCGATCAATCAGCCCCAGCATTTT	CASSAGTAINQPQHF
NA	NA	TRBV7-3	TRBJ2-1	TGTGCCAGCAGCCTAACCACTATCCGCAATGAGCAGTTCTTC	CASSLTTIRNEQFF
NA	NA	TRBV4-1	TRBJ2-3	TGCGCCAGCAGCCAAGCGTCGGGATCCACCACAGATACGCAGTATTTT	CASSQASGSTTDTQYF
NA	NA	TRBV6-5	TRBJ2-2	TGTGCCAGCAGTTACAACAACAGGGTCCCCGGGGAGCTGTTTTTT	CASSYNNRVPGELFF
NA	NA	TRBV19	TRBJ2-5	TGTGCCAGTAGTCCCCCGCCGGGGTACTTC	CASSPPPGYF
once	NA	TRBV18	TRBJ1-6	TGTGCCAGCTCACCCGGGCCGCCCGACAGGACCCCGGTCCACTTT	CASSPGPPDRTPVHF
once	NA	TRBV6-1	TRBJ2-7	TGTGCCAGCAGTGAAACCAGGGGCCCCTACGAGCAGTACTTC	CASSETRGPYEQYF
NA	TRBD1	TRBV29-1	TRBJ1-2	TGCAGCGTCCTCTCGGGGGACAGAGTCTATGGCTACACCTTC	CSVLSGDRVYGYTF
NA	TRBD2	TRBV2	TRBJ2-1	TGTGCCAGCAGGGAATTCACTAGCGGGTCCTACAATGAGCAGTTCTTC	CASREFTSGSYNEQFF
NA	TRBD2	TRBV6-5	TRBJ2-7	TGTGCCAGCAGTTACCGGGCTAGCGGGGTTCCCTACGAGCAGTACTTC	CASSYRASGVPYEQYF